The clone carrying this T cell receptor (beta chain) was detected only a few times. What it binds is not known. This sample stems from a study of blood T cells in healthy people across ages. Whole-study results and caveats: Diversity estimated from one million T cells was considered an underestimate.

The CDR3 covers 15 residues. Germline loops: CDR1 SGHTA, CDR2 FQGNSA. V was pared by 5 bases and J by 4 bases, with 18 bases between. Isolating PBMCs gave at least 6.5 million of these cells per sample. The authors ran a second PCR of about 6 to 11 cycles using a sample-barcoded 5' primer and a J-beta primer mix. The template-switch adaptor was a 5' adaptor with 12 random nucleotides. It tagged each cDNA molecule. TCRdb used MiXCR to reprocess the 5' RACE reads, holding one entry per CDR3 protein. The sample shows roughly 1,300,000 distinct CDR3 sequences, approximately 63% of them seen only once. V is TRBV7-2 and J is TRBJ2-7; D is uncertain. Material for sequencing was blood. This clonotype was obtained from a man in his late teens or twenties in good health. The CDR3 DNA follows: TGTGCCAGCAGCCCCGTGGCAGGAGCCCAATACGAGCAGTACTTC. Translation gives CASSPVAGAQYEQYF.